This T cell receptor beta chain was documented in a study of blood T cell repertoires in COVID-19. As for the study in general: Acute and convalescent COVID-19 samples came from the United States, Italy and Spain. Sources were T cells, B-cell-depleted T cells, or PBMCs; the material itself was cDNA or gDNA.

Germline trimming cut 6 bases from V and 0 bases from J; bases unmatched to any gene: 4. Germline CDR1 is MNHEY and CDR2 is SVGEGT. The CDR3 is 15 residues long. Study processing details: Cell counts per sample came from amplifying reference gene primers. TCRdb's copy holds only in-frame clones and misses some; the assay was immunoSEQ multiplex PCR. V and J calls and clone size are as listed in that table; D and trimming were resolved from the DNA. This sample has fewer than 400,000 clones, with around 80% found just once. V usage is TRBV6-2 or TRBV6-3 and J usage is TRBJ2-1, with 8 bases aligning to TRBD2. Sequences were obtained from peripheral blood. The TCR comes from a young man with active or convalescent COVID-19. The chain's CDR3 is CASSPTSGSYNEQFF. The CDR3 DNA sequence: TGTGCCAGCAGCCCAACTAGCGGCTCCTACAATGAGCAGTTCTTC.